Listed here are 32 T cell receptor beta chains from one sample, sequenced in a study of blood T cell repertoires in COVID-19. Using immunoSEQ multiplex PCR, the repertoire was profiled, and TCRdb retains in-frame clones only, with some absent. The table has about 240,000 clones, around 87% seen once; the top ten hold 2.5% to 3.5%. The specimen was PBMCs or T cells enriched from blood (not recorded which). The receptors come from a woman aged 40-49 years with acute COVID-19.

The chain couples TRBV9 to TRBJ1-1, with D maybe TRBD1 (6 bases). CDR1 and CDR2 from the germline V gene are SGDLS and YYNGEE. This CDR3 spans 18 amino acids. V was shortened by 4 bases and J by 1 base, with 23 bases between the two germline ends. Written as DNA, the CDR3 is TGTGCCAGCAGCCCCCCAGGAGGGGGGGCGCGTGGGAACACTGAAGCTTTCTTT. This gives the protein CASSPPGGGARGNTEAFF.

The V and J genes are TRBV6-5 and TRBJ1-1, with D possibly TRBD1 on 6 matching bases. This CDR3 comprises 15 residues. The germline CDR1 and CDR2 sequences are MNHEY and SVGAGI. Trimming left V 0 bases short and J 11 bases short, with 19 bases between. The CDR3: CASSYSQDSDAGAFF. DNA of the CDR3: TGTGCCAGCAGTTACTCCCAGGACAGCGATGCTGGGGCTTTCTTT.

This chain joins TRBV19 and TRBJ1-1, with 7 bases aligning to TRBD1. Germline V lookup: CDR1 LNHDA, CDR2 SQIVND (reference sequence). Germline trimming cut 3 bases from V and 1 base from J; bases unmatched to any gene: 2. This CDR3 has 14 amino acids. The CDR3 bases are TGTGCCAGTAGTATCGGGACAGCGAACACTGAAGCTTTCTTT. It specifies CASSIGTANTEAFF.

The V call is TRBV19, the J call TRBJ2-2, with D maybe TRBD1 (6 bases). The CDR3 consists of 14 residues. Between the trimmed V and J ends, which lost 7 bases and 4 bases, there was a span of 13 bases. Germline V gene sequence: CDR1 LNHDA, CDR2 SQIVND (reference sequence). The CDR3 here is CASTTTGTTGELFF. The CDR3 region has the DNA TGTGCCAGTACAACAACAGGGACCACCGGGGAGCTGTTTTTT.

Comment on this clone: Germline is not matched at one junction end, which may reflect a read error. The chain has TRBV11-3 and TRBJ2-7; D not certain. The germline gives CDR1 SGHNT, CDR2 YENEEA. The CDR3 runs to 13 residues. The CDR3 loop reads CASSLEITKELYF. As DNA, the CDR3 is TGTGCCAGCAGCTTAGAGATAACTAAGGAGCTGTACTTC.

This chain joins TRBV27 and TRBJ2-3, with D maybe TRBD2 (5 bases). V shed 5 bases and J shed 0 bases, with 15 bases lying between them. CDR3 length: 16 residues. Germline V gene sequence: CDR1 MNHEY, CDR2 SMNVEV (reference sequence). CDR3 nucleotide sequence: TGTGCCAGCAGTAACCGGGAACCGACTAGCACAGATACGCAGTATTTT. It specifies CASSNREPTSTDTQYF.

The genes are TRBV2 and TRBJ2-7; a possible D gene is TRBD1 (6 bases). CDR1 and CDR2 (germline): SNHLY, FYNNEI. Deletions cut 7 bases from V and 2 bases from J, with 12 bases between. The CDR3 covers 13 residues. In DNA form, the CDR3 reads TGTGCCAGCATCCCGGACAGAGCCTACGAGCAGTACTTC. It specifies CASIPDRAYEQYF.

V and J are TRBV5-1 and TRBJ1-1; the match to TRBD1 covers 8 bases. This CDR3 comprises 14 residues. Germline V gives CDR1 SGHRS, CDR2 YFSETQ. Germline trimming cut 0 bases from V and 5 bases from J; bases unmatched to any gene: 3. CDR3 sequence reads: CASSLGQGRTEAFF. The DNA for the CDR3 is TGCGCCAGCAGCTTGGGACAGGGGAGGACTGAAGCTTTCTTT.

This chain joins TRBV27 and TRBJ2-1; perhaps TRBD2 as D (6 bases). The CDR3 consists of 14 residues. Germline loops: CDR1 MNHEY, CDR2 SMNVEV (reference sequence). The ends were cut back, 3 bases at V and 2 bases at J, with 8 bases in the middle. CDR3: CASSLGGPYNEQFF. The CDR3 nucleotides are TGTGCCAGCAGTTTGGGGGGACCCTACAATGAGCAGTTCTTC.

The chain couples TRBV9 to TRBJ2-1; TRBD2 aligns across 10 bases. This CDR3 has 11 residues. V was pared by 5 bases and J by 10 bases, with 0 bases of the junction left unmatched. CDR1 is SGDLS and CDR2 is YYNGEE in the germline V gene. CDR3: CASRAGGEQFF. The CDR3, as DNA: TGTGCCAGCAGAGCGGGAGGGGAGCAGTTCTTC.

The chain links TRBV3-1 (or the pseudogene TRBV3-2) to TRBJ1-4; D may be TRBD1 (6 bases). Germline CDR1 and CDR2: LGHDT and YNNKEL (reference sequence). Trimming took off 3 bases at V and 8 bases at J, with 10 bases between the two ends. The CDR3 runs 13 residues. The chain's CDR3 is CASSHGTSEKLFF. CDR3 bases: TGTGCCAGCAGCCATGGGACATCCGAAAAACTGTTTTTT.

The chain combines TRBV3-1 (or the pseudogene TRBV3-2) with TRBJ2-7; D gene unclear. The germline V and J ends were trimmed by 9 bases and 0 bases, with 15 bases remaining between them. This CDR3 is built from 14 residues. Germline assignment: CDR1 LGHDT and CDR2 YNNKEL (reference sequence). CDR3 nucleotide sequence: TGTGCCAGTTCCTTCATCCTAACCTCCTACGAGCAGTACTTC. It specifies CASSFILTSYEQYF.

The chain uses TRBV10-3 and TRBJ1-2, with 7 nucleotides matching TRBD1. V lost 3 bases to trimming and J lost 4 bases; unmatched junction nucleotides: 5. From germline, CDR1 is ENHRY and CDR2 SYGVKD. The CDR3 is 14 amino acids. The CDR3 DNA follows: TGTGCCATCAGTGAAGATAGACAGGGCTATGGCTACACCTTC. This sequence encodes CAISEDRQGYGYTF.

The V and J genes are TRBV5-1 and TRBJ1-3, with TRBD1 as a possible D gene (6 bases). The CDR3 is 15 residues long. Per germline, CDR1 SGHRS and CDR2 YFSETQ. Trimming left V 2 bases short and J 0 bases short, with 9 bases between. This chain's CDR3 is CASSLADSSGNTIYF. The CDR3 nucleotides read TGCGCCAGCAGCTTAGCGGACAGCTCTGGAAACACCATATATTTT.

The rearrangement joins TRBV19 to TRBJ1-5; 7 bases are a match to TRBD1. The CDR3 covers 14 residues. Trimming cost V 8 bases and J 1 base; bases outside gene matches: 5. Per germline, CDR1 LNHDA and CDR2 SQIVND (reference sequence). CDR3 sequence (DNA): TGTGCCAGTGATGACAGGGTGAGCAATCAGCCCCAGCATTTT. It encodes CASDDRVSNQPQHF.

Turning to this clone: Other DNA sequences in the sample encode the same CDR3. The CDR3 region has the DNA TGTGCCAGCAGAAGGCAGGCGAACACCGGGGAGCTGTTTTTT. Its protein is CASRRQANTGELFF. V gene TRBV27 combines with J gene TRBJ2-2; the D is unclear. This CDR3 region has 14 residues. Germline assignment: CDR1 MNHEY and CDR2 SMNVEV (reference sequence). Trimming removed 6 bases from V and 0 bases from J, with 8 bases in between.

A single count supports this clone. The V call is TRBV7-3, the J call TRBJ2-2; D may be TRBD2 (6 bases). The CDR3 is 17 residues long. The germline V gene has CDR1 SGHTA and CDR2 FQGTGA. The V end was cut by 2 bases, the J end by 4 bases, with 17 bases between. CDR3 DNA: TGTGCCAGCAGCTTACATAACCCCGGGAGTGGCACCGGGGAGCTGTTTTTT. Translation gives CASSLHNPGSGTGELFF. Together with reference TRBV7-3 and TRBJ2-2, the CDR3 gives the full variable domain: GAGVSQTPSNKVTEKGKYVELRCDPISGHTALYWYRQSLGQGPEFLIYFQGTGAADDSGLPNDRFFAVRPEGSVSTLKIQRTERGDSAVYLCASSLHNPGSGTGELFFGEGSRLTVL.

The chain recombines TRBV10-3 with TRBJ2-1; tentatively, D is TRBD2 (6 bases). Germline CDR1 and CDR2: ENHRY and SYGVKD. Trimming took off 5 bases at V and 3 bases at J, with 14 bases between the two ends. This CDR3 is built from 15 residues. The CDR3 region has the DNA TGTGCCATCAGTCAACAGGAGGGTAGCTACAATGAGCAGTTCTTC. Its translation: CAISQQEGSYNEQFF.

The J gene is TRBJ2-5, the V gene TRBV19; TRBD2 agrees at 13 bases. J lost 7 bases, V lost 3 bases, and 5 bases had no gene match. Germline CDR1 is LNHDA and CDR2 is SQIVND (reference sequence). This CDR3 comprises 15 residues. The CDR3 bases are TGTGCCAGTAGTATTGGGACTAGCGGGATGGGGACCCAGTACTTC. Its protein product is CASSIGTSGMGTQYF.

V and J are TRBV2 and TRBJ2-1, with D tentatively TRBD2 (5 bases). Germline CDR1 reads SNHLY; CDR2 reads FYNNEI. Trimming left V 7 bases short and J 3 bases short, with 7 bases between. The CDR3 covers 12 residues. The CDR3 spells CASMRDYNEQFF. The CDR3 coding sequence is TGTGCCAGCATGAGGGACTACAATGAGCAGTTCTTC.

The gene calls are TRBV14 and TRBJ2-1, with TRBD2 matching over 9 bases. The CDR3 length is 16 residues. The J segment lost 9 bases and the V segment lost 1 base, leaving 10 bases of the junction unmatched. Per the germline V gene, CDR1 is SGHDN and CDR2 is FVKESK. The CDR3 DNA sequence: TGTGCCAGCAGCCAAGGTTGGGCTAGCGGGGAAGGTGAGCAGTTCTTC. Residues: CASSQGWASGEGEQFF.

This rearrangement joins TRBV19 to TRBJ1-1, with D maybe TRBD1 (6 bases). The CDR3 extends over 15 amino acids. V lost 3 bases and J lost 7, with 18 bases in between. Germline CDR1 and CDR2: LNHDA and SQIVND (reference sequence). The CDR3 bases are TGTGCCAGTAGTATTGGTTATATGAGGGGGGGTGAAGCTTTCTTT. This encodes CASSIGYMRGGEAFF.

The chain links TRBV30 to TRBJ1-3; no definite D call. V lost 2 bases and J lost 0, with 5 bases in between. Germline CDR1 GTSNPN, CDR2 SVGIG (reference sequence). This CDR3 has 13 amino acids. The DNA for the CDR3 is TGTGCCTGGAGTCCTTACTCTGGAAACACCATATATTTT. This translates into CAWSPYSGNTIYF.

Only one count was recorded for this clone. The CDR3 region is CSASTGRNQPQHF. The CDR3 coding sequence is TGCAGTGCTAGTACAGGGCGGAATCAGCCCCAGCATTTT. The chain employs TRBV20-1 and TRBJ1-5, with D possibly matching TRBD1 (6 bases). The germline V and J ends were trimmed by 3 bases and 4 bases, with 10 bases remaining between them. The germline V gene has CDR1 DFQATT and CDR2 SNEGSKA (reference sequence). CDR3 length: 13 residues.

The rearrangement joins TRBV12-5 to TRBJ1-1; 7 bases line up with TRBD1. The germline CDR1 and CDR2 sequences are LGHNT and FRNRAP. Unmatched junction bases numbered 4, after V lost 1 base and J lost 2 bases. There are 15 residues in the CDR3. CDR3 amino acids: CASGLGQGVNTEAFF. CDR3 sequence (DNA): TGTGCTAGTGGTTTGGGACAGGGAGTTAACACTGAAGCTTTCTTT.

The chain combines TRBV18 with TRBJ2-5, with a weak D call TRBD1 (5 bases). The germline V gene has CDR1 KGHSH and CDR2 LQKENI. This CDR3 has 13 amino acids. V lost 2 bases and J lost 2, with 6 bases in between. Here the CDR3 DNA reads TGTGCCAGCTCACCAGACAGTCAAGAGACCCAGTACTTC. It translates to CASSPDSQETQYF.

This chain links TRBV4-1 with TRBJ1-2; 9 nucleotides match TRBD1. CDR3 length: 15 residues. V shed 4 bases and J 1 base; nucleotides not matched to a gene: 4. Germline V gene data show CDR1 as MGHRA and CDR2 as YSYEKL. The CDR3 bases are TGCGCCAGCAGCCCCGGACAGGGGTATAACTATGGCTACACCTTC. This gives the protein CASSPGQGYNYGYTF.

The rearrangement joins TRBV11-3 to TRBJ2-2; the match to TRBD2 covers 7 bases. The germline gives CDR1 SGHNT, CDR2 YENEEA. The CDR3 has 16 amino acids. With 4 bases clipped from V and 5 bases from J, the junction kept 10 bases outside the gene matches. The CDR3 DNA sequence: TGTGCCAGCAGCTCACGACTAGCCACCCGGACCGGGGAGCTGTTTTTT. Translated, it gives CASSSRLATRTGELFF.

The chain combines TRBV27 with TRBJ2-7, with D perhaps matching TRBD2 (6 bases). Trimming removed 4 bases at V and 3 bases at J, with 16 bases between. This CDR3 spans 15 amino acids. Per the germline V gene, CDR1 is MNHEY and CDR2 is SMNVEV (reference sequence). This chain's CDR3 is CASSWGLPSYYEQYF. The CDR3 bases are TGTGCCAGCAGTTGGGGACTTCCCTCCTACTACGAGCAGTACTTC.

The chain employs TRBV6-5 and TRBJ2-3; 9 positions match TRBD1. V lost 7 bases, J lost 4 bases, and 6 bases stayed unmatched. The CDR3 length is 14 residues. In germline, CDR1 is MNHEY, CDR2 SVGAGI. CDR3 in DNA: TGTGCCAGCACTACAGGGGGCGCGGCAGATACGCAGTATTTT. Its protein product is CASTTGGAADTQYF.

This clone appeared a few times. The CDR3 loop reads CASSAGGIITQYF. In nucleotides, the CDR3 is TGTGCCAGTTCGGCGGGAGGGATTATTACGCAGTATTTT. The J gene is TRBJ2-3, the V gene TRBV19, with 9 bases identical to TRBD2. The germline V gene has CDR1 LNHDA and CDR2 SQIVND (reference sequence). The CDR3 is 13 amino acids. The V gene end was trimmed by 8 bases and the J gene end by 8 bases; junction bases not matched to a gene: 8.

CDR3 residues: CASSQDRDTEVAYEQYF. CDR3 nucleotides: TGTGCCAGCAGCCAAGATAGGGACACCGAGGTCGCCTACGAGCAGTACTTC. The chain recombines TRBV3-1 (or the pseudogene TRBV3-2) with TRBJ2-7; D perhaps matches TRBD1 (6 bases). CDR3 size: 17 residues. V was clipped by 0 bases and J by 2 bases, with 17 bases between them. Germline values: CDR1 LGHDT, CDR2 YNNKEL (reference sequence).